These 24 T cell receptor beta chains share one sample of origin, sequenced in a study of blood T cells in healthy people across ages. The use of a sample-barcoded 5' primer and a J-beta primer mix characterized a second PCR of roughly 6 to 11 cycles. Using its own MiXCR run on the 5' RACE reads, TCRdb lists one record per CDR3 protein. The sample holds over a million distinct CDR3 sequences; less than 45% are singletons and the top ten take less than 5%. The specimen sequenced was blood. These receptors were obtained from a woman aged 18-29 years in good health.

In this sample, this clonotype turned up a few times. The CDR3 DNA is TGTGCCAGCAGCTTATATGTTTCTAGCGGGAGTGGGAACAATGAGCAGTTCTTC. Translated, it gives CASSLYVSSGSGNNEQFF. This chain connects TRBV7-3 to TRBJ2-1; TRBD2 matches at 10 bases. J gave up 5 bases and V 2 bases, and 12 bases lay outside the gene matches. The CDR3 consists of 18 residues. The V gene's germline CDR1 is SGHTA and CDR2 FQGTGA. Full variable domain (missing parts from reference TRBV7-3 and TRBJ2-1): GAGVSQTPSNKVTEKGKYVELRCDPISGHTALYWYRQSLGQGPEFLIYFQGTGAADDSGLPNDRFFAVRPEGSVSTLKIQRTERGDSAVYLCASSLYVSSGSGNNEQFFGPGTRLTVL.

The chain is built from TRBV20-1 and TRBJ1-5; D is unresolved. The CDR3 is made up of 17 amino acids. Germline values: CDR1 DFQATT, CDR2 SNEGSKA (reference sequence). The V end lost 0 bases, the J end lost 4 bases, and 19 bases lay between the germline ends. CDR3 nucleotides: TGCAGTGCTAGAGATCTTTGGAGACAAACATCTAATCAGCCCCAGCATTTT. Protein sequence: CSARDLWRQTSNQPQHF.

The CDR3, as DNA: TGTGCCATCAGTCCATATGTCGCCGGGGACAGCTACGAGCAGTACTTC. Translation gives CAISPYVAGDSYEQYF. The rearrangement joins TRBV10-3 to TRBJ2-7; 7 nucleotides match TRBD1. V gave up 5 bases and J gave up 3 bases; unmatched junction bases: 13. From germline, CDR1 is ENHRY and CDR2 SYGVKD. The CDR3 is 16 amino acids.

This chain joins TRBV5-1 and TRBJ2-7; TRBD1 is a possible D gene (5 bases). The CDR3 spans 16 residues. Between the trimmed V and J ends, which lost 3 bases and 2 bases, there was a span of 18 bases. Germline V lookup: CDR1 SGHRS, CDR2 YFSETQ. CDR3 nucleotides: TGCGCCAGCAGCTGGCAAGACAGCCCGGGCACCTACGAGCAGTACTTC. Amino acid sequence: CASSWQDSPGTYEQYF.

This clonotype was counted a few times. The chain combines TRBV29-1 with TRBJ1-2; no clear D. Germline CDR1 and CDR2: SQVTM and ANQGSEA. V lost 4 bases and J lost 5, with 17 bases in between. This CDR3 has 14 amino acids. CDR3 DNA: TGCAGCGTTGTTATAAGGGCAGGAGTTTATGGCTACACCTTC. It codes for CSVVIRAGVYGYTF.

The chain recombines TRBV4-3 with TRBJ2-4, with TRBD1 as a possible D gene (7 bases). This CDR3 spans 16 amino acids. Germline CDR1 is LGHNA and CDR2 is YSLEER. The V and J ends lost 0 bases and 8 bases respectively, with 17 bases between them. This CDR3 reads CASSQDFGRGVDIQYF. Written as DNA, the CDR3 is TGCGCCAGCAGCCAAGATTTTGGCAGGGGGGTTGACATTCAGTACTTC.

The chain carries TRBV27 and TRBJ1-2; D is uncertain. The CDR3 is 16 amino acids. V lost 3 bases, J lost 8 bases, and 22 bases lay in between. Germline assignment: CDR1 MNHEY and CDR2 SMNVEV (reference sequence). CDR3 sequence (DNA): TGTGCCAGCAGTTTGGGCAGACACCCGGAGCAGCGGGGCTACACCTTC. This sequence encodes CASSLGRHPEQRGYTF.

This clonotype was picked up a small number of times. V and J are TRBV25-1 and TRBJ2-1; 7 bases are a match to TRBD1. CDR1 is MGHDK, CDR2 SYGVNS, per germline. The ends lost 4 bases at V and 9 bases at J; junction bases unmatched: 9. The CDR3 length is 14 residues. The CDR3 here is CASSALQGKGEQFF. The CDR3 coding sequence is TGTGCCAGCAGTGCCTTACAGGGGAAGGGTGAGCAGTTCTTC.

V and J are TRBV20-1 and TRBJ2-3; D is possibly TRBD2 (6 bases). Germline CDR1 reads DFQATT; CDR2 reads SNEGSKA (reference sequence). The CDR3 loop spans 16 amino acids. V was clipped by 3 bases and J by 0 bases, with 16 bases between them. The CDR3 DNA follows: TGCAGTGCTAGGCGATTTTTAGCGGCTAGCACAGATACGCAGTATTTT. It yields the protein CSARRFLAASTDTQYF.

The chain carries TRBV20-1 and TRBJ1-2; TRBD1 matches at 7 bases. This CDR3 is 12 amino acids long. CDR1 is DFQATT and CDR2 is SNEGSKA in the germline V gene (reference sequence). V lost 5 bases and J lost 8; bases outside the gene matches: 8. The CDR3 spells CSAGQGERGYTF. CDR3 DNA: TGCAGTGCTGGGCAGGGGGAGAGGGGCTACACCTTC.

The V gene is TRBV7-6, the J gene TRBJ1-1; a weak D match, TRBD1 (5 bases). The V gene's germline CDR1 is SGHVS and CDR2 FNYEAQ. The CDR3 has 17 residues. The V gene lost 0 bases and the J gene lost 2 bases, with 16 bases spanning the gap. CDR3 loop: CASSLARGTIRNTEAFF. The CDR3 DNA is TGTGCCAGCAGCTTAGCCCGGGGGACTATCCGAAACACTGAAGCTTTCTTT.

This clonotype was counted between two and nine times. This chain uses TRBV29-1 with TRBJ2-5; no firm D call. CDR1 SQVTM and CDR2 ANQGSEA come from the germline V gene. Trimming stripped 4 bases from V and 1 base from J, with 7 bases between. There are 12 residues in the CDR3. In nucleotides, the CDR3 is TGCAGCGTTGGGGCAACCCAAGAGACCCAGTACTTC. Its protein is CSVGATQETQYF.

A word on this clonotype: Being one base from a much bigger clone, this may be a read error. The V and J genes are TRBV27 and TRBJ2-5, with D possibly matching TRBD2 (5 bases). Trimming shortened V by 6 bases and J by 3 bases, and 11 bases separated the two germline ends. Germline CDR1 MNHEY, CDR2 SMNVEV (reference sequence). The CDR3 is 13 residues long. CDR3 residues: CASRFGLKETQYF. CDR3 nucleotides: TGTGCCAGCAGATTTGGACTGAAAGAGACCCAGTACTTC.

This clonotype was seen at least ten times. V is TRBV29-1 and J is TRBJ2-1; 9 bases are a match to TRBD2. The CDR3 totals 13 residues. V gave up 8 bases and J gave up 7 bases; unmatched junction bases: 9. Germline V lookup: CDR1 SQVTM, CDR2 ANQGSEA. The CDR3 sequence is CSLITSGWNEQFF. Written as DNA, the CDR3 is TGCAGCCTCATCACTAGCGGGTGGAATGAGCAGTTCTTC.

This clonotype occurred a few times. The chain employs TRBV3-1 and TRBJ2-1; tentative D call: TRBD2 (5 bases). Trimming stripped 1 base from V and 8 bases from J, with 12 bases between. The CDR3 totals 14 residues. Germline V CDR1 and CDR2: LGHDT, YNNKEL (reference sequence). For the CDR3, the DNA is TGTGCCAGCAGCCAAGCAGGCGGGCTGGATGAGCAGTTCTTC. Residues: CASSQAGGLDEQFF.

In DNA form, the CDR3 reads TGTGCCAGCAGTCATATCACTGAAGCTTTCTTT. The encoded protein is CASSHITEAFF. The chain links TRBV7-9 to TRBJ1-1; D is unresolved. V lost 6 bases and J 4 bases, leaving 6 bases between the germline ends. CDR1 is SEHNR, CDR2 FQNEAQ, per germline (reference sequence). The CDR3 runs 11 residues.

There are a few counts of this clonotype. This chain joins TRBV12-3 or TRBV12-4 and TRBJ2-1, with D possibly being TRBD1 (6 bases). The V gene lost 4 bases and the J gene lost 4 bases, with 29 bases spanning the gap. The CDR3 totals 20 residues. CDR3 nucleotide sequence: TGTGCCAGCAGTTCAATCACCGGGACACCCGGAAACGGGGCATACAATGAGCAGTTCTTC. It codes for CASSSITGTPGNGAYNEQFF.

This clonotype was found many times. CDR3 coding DNA: TGCAGTGCTACCGACAGGGCCAACGAGCAGTTCTTC. Translating it yields CSATDRANEQFF. J is TRBJ2-1 and V is TRBV20-1, with TRBD1 identical over 7 bases. Germline-derived CDR1 and CDR2 are DFQATT and SNEGSKA (reference sequence). The CDR3 has 12 residues. J lost 10 bases, V lost 4 bases, and 7 bases had no gene match.

This clonotype was observed a few times. The chain couples TRBV7-2 to TRBJ2-7; D remains ambiguous. Germline CDR1 and CDR2: SGHTA and FQGNSA. This CDR3 is 11 amino acids long. The V end was cut by 6 bases, the J end by 7 bases, with 10 bases between. CDR3 in amino acids: CASRLFNEQYF. DNA for the CDR3: TGTGCCAGCAGGTTATTTAATGAGCAGTACTTC.

This clonotype has a handful of counts. The chain combines TRBV5-1 with TRBJ1-2, with D tentatively TRBD1 (6 bases). Germline lookup yields CDR1 SGHRS and CDR2 YFSETQ. Trimming left V 1 base short and J 0 bases short, with 7 bases between. The length of the CDR3 is 14 residues. The CDR3 region is CASSLRTANYGYTF. The CDR3 coding sequence is TGCGCCAGCAGCTTGCGGACAGCTAACTATGGCTACACCTTC.

The sample holds many counts of this clonotype. The rearrangement joins TRBV12-3 or TRBV12-4 to TRBJ2-7; 8 bases agree with TRBD1. The V gene end was trimmed by 6 bases and the J gene end by 3 bases; junction bases not matched to a gene: 10. This CDR3 contains 15 residues. This CDR3 reads CASSPFTGGGYEQYF. CDR3 DNA: TGTGCCAGCAGCCCTTTTACAGGGGGTGGCTACGAGCAGTACTTC.

The gene calls are TRBV7-3 and TRBJ2-1; TRBD2 aligns across 7 bases. The CDR3 loop spans 15 amino acids. With V trimmed by 5 bases and J by 6 bases, 10 bases remained unmatched. Germline V lookup: CDR1 SGHTA, CDR2 FQGTGA. This CDR3 is CASSRNIAGGNEQFF. The CDR3 DNA is TGTGCCAGCAGCCGCAACATAGCGGGCGGCAATGAGCAGTTCTTC.

The genes are TRBV29-1 and TRBJ2-1; D uncertain. The CDR3 contains 16 residues. Germline V lookup: CDR1 SQVTM, CDR2 ANQGSEA. With 4 bases removed from V and 0 bases from J, the gap between germline ends came to 16 bases. The CDR3 region is CSVVYRNVGSYNEQFF. Here the CDR3 DNA reads TGCAGCGTTGTCTACAGAAATGTCGGCTCCTACAATGAGCAGTTCTTC.

This CDR3 is CSASRGGRADTQYF. The CDR3 coding sequence is TGCAGTGCCTCCCGGGGGGGCCGGGCAGATACGCAGTATTTT. The J gene is TRBJ2-3, the V gene TRBV20-1, with TRBD2 matching over 8 bases. V was pared by 6 bases and J by 4 bases, with 9 bases of the junction left unmatched. CDR1 and CDR2 (germline): DFQATT, SNEGSKA (reference sequence). The CDR3 sequence is 14 residues long.